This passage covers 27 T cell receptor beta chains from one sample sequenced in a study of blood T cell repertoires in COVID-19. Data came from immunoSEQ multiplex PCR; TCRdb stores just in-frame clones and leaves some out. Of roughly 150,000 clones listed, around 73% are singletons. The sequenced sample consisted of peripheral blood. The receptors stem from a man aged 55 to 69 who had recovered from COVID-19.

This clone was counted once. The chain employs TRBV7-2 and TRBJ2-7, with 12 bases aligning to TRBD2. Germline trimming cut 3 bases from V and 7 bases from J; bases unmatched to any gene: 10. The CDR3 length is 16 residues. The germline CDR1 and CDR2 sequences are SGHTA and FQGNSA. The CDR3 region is CASSFVETSGSDEQYF. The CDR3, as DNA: TGTGCCAGCAGCTTCGTCGAGACTAGCGGGAGTGATGAGCAGTACTTC.

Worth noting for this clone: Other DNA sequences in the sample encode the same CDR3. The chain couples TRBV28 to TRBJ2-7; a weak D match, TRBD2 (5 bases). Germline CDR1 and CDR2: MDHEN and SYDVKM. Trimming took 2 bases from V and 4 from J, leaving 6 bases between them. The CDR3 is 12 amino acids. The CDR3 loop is CASSLPGYEQYF. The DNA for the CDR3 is TGTGCCAGCAGTTTACCGGGATACGAGCAGTACTTC.

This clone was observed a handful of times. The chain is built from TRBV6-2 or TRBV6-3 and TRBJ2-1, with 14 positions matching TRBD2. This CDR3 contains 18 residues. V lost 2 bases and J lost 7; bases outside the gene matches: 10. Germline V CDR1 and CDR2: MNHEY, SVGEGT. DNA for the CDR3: TGTGCCAGCAGTTACCCCGGGCAGGGACTAGCGGGAGTGAATGAGCAGTTCTTC. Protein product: CASSYPGQGLAGVNEQFF.

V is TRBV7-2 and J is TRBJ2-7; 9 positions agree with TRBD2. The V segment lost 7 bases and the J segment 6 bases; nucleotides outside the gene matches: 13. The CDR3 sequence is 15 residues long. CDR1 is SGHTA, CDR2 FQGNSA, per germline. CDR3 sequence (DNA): TGTGCCAGCACCTTGAGTAGCGGGAGTGAACTCGAGCAGTACTTC. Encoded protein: CASTLSSGSELEQYF.

The CDR3 loop reads CASSFLLGQGTSPLHF. CDR3 DNA sequence: TGTGCCAGCAGCTTTCTACTCGGACAGGGGACTTCACCCCTCCACTTT. The rearrangement joins TRBV7-2 to TRBJ1-6; 9 bases are a match to TRBD1. After removal of 3 bases from V and 9 bases from J, the junction contained 9 bases not matched to a gene. In germline, CDR1 is SGHTA, CDR2 FQGNSA. CDR3 length equals 16 residues.

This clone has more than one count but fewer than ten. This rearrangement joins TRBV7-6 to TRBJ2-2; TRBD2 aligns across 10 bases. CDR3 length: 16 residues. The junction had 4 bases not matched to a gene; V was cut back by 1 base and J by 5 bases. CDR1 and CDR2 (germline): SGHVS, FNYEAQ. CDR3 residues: CASSLGSSGRTGELFF. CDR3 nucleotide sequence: TGTGCCAGCAGCTTAGGTTCTAGCGGGAGAACCGGGGAGCTGTTTTTT.

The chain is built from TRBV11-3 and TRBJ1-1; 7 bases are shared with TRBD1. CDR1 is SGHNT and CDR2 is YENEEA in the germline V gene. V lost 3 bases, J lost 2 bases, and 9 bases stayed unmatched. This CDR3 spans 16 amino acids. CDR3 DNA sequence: TGTGCCAGCAGCTTCGCCAAGGGGGCCCGCAACACTGAAGCTTTCTTT. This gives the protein CASSFAKGARNTEAFF.

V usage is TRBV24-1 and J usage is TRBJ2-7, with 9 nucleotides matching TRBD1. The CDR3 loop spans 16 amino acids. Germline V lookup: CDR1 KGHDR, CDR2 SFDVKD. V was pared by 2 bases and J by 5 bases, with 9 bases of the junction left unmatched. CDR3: CATSDSAGTGIDEQYF. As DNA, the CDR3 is TGTGCCACCAGTGATTCGGCCGGGACAGGGATAGACGAGCAGTACTTC.

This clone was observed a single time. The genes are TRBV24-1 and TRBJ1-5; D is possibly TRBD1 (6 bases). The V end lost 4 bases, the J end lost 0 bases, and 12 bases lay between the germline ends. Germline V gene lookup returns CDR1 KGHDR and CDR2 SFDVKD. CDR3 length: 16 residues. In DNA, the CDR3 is TGTGCCACCAGTGACGCCGGGACATCTAGCAATCAGCCCCAGCATTTT. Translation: CATSDAGTSSNQPQHF.

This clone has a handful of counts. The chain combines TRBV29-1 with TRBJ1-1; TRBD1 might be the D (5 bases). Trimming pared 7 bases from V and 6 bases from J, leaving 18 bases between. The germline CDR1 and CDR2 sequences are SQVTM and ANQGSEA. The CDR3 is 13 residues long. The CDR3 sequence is CSAREGLKPEAFF. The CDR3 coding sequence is TGCAGCGCCCGGGAGGGGTTGAAACCTGAAGCTTTCTTT.

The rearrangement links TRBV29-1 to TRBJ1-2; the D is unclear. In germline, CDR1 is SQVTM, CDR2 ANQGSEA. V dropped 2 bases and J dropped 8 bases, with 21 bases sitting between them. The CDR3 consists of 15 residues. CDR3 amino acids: CSVEPQGGIQYGYTF. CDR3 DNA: TGCAGCGTTGAACCGCAAGGAGGTATCCAGTACGGCTACACCTTC.

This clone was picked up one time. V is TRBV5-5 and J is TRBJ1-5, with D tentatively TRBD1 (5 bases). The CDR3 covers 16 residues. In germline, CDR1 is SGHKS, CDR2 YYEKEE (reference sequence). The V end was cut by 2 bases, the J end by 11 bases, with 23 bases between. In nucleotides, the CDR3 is TGTGCCAGCAGCTTCCAGGTGACAGATCCCCCGCCAGCCCAGCATTTT. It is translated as CASSFQVTDPPPAQHF. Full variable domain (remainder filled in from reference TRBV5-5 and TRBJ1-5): DAGVTQSPTHLIKTRGQQVTLRCSPISGHKSVSWYQQVLGQGPQFIFQYYEKEERGRGNFPDRFSARQFPNYSSELNVNALLLGDSALYLCASSFQVTDPPPAQHFGDGTRLSIL.

For the CDR3, the DNA is TGTGCCAGTAGTACCGGGTGGGACACTGAAGCTTTCTTT. Translated, it gives CASSTGWDTEAFF. The rearrangement links TRBV19 to TRBJ1-1; D unclear. The CDR3 spans 13 residues. From germline, CDR1 is LNHDA and CDR2 SQIVND (reference sequence). The V end lost 4 bases, the J end lost 3 bases, and 9 bases lay between the germline ends.

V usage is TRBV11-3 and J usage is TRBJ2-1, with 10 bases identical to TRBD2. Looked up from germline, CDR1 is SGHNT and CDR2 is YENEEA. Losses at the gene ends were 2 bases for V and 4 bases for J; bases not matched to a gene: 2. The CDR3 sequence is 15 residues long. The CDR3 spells CASSLRTSGYNEQFF. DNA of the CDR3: TGTGCCAGCAGCTTAAGGACTAGCGGATACAATGAGCAGTTCTTC.

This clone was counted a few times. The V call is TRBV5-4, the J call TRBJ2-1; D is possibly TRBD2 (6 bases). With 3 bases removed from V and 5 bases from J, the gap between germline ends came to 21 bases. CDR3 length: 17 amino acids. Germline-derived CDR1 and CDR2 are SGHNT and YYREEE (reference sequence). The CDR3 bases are TGTGCCAGCAGCTCACCCCCGGGTTCCCCGGGGGACAATGAGCAGTTCTTC. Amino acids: CASSSPPGSPGDNEQFF.

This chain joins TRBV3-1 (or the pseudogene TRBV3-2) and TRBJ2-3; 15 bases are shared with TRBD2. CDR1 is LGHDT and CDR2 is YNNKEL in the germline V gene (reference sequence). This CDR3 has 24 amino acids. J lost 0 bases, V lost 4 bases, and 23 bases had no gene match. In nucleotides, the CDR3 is TGTGCCAGCAGCCCAAGAAGTCACCCGGGACTAGCGGGGGGCCCAATTCGAAGCACAGATACGCAGTATTTT. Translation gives CASSPRSHPGLAGGPIRSTDTQYF.

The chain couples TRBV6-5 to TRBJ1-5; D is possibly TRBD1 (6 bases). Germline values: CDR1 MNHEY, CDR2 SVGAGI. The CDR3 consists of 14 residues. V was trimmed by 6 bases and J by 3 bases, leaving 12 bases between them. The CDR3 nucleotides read TGTGCCAGCAGGGACAGCAATATCAATCAGCCCCAGCATTTT. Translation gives CASRDSNINQPQHF.

CDR3 sequence: CASSFTGLDEQFF. CDR3 nucleotides: TGTGCCAGCAGTTTTACAGGGCTGGATGAGCAGTTCTTC. The chain is built from TRBV12-3 or TRBV12-4 and TRBJ2-1; TRBD1 might be the D (6 bases). V lost 3 bases and J lost 8, with 11 bases in between. This CDR3 region has 13 residues.

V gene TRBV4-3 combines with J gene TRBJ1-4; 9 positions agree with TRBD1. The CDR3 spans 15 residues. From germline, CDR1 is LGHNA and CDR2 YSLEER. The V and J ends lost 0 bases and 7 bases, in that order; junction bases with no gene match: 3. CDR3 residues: CASSQEQDRGEKLFF. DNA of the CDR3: TGCGCCAGCAGCCAAGAGCAGGACAGGGGTGAAAAACTGTTTTTT.

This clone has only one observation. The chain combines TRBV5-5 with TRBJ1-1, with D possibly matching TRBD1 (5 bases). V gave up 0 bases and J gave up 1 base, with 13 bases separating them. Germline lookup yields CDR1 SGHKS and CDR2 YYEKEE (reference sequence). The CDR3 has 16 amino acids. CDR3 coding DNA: TGTGCCAGCAGCTTGGTTGCAGGGTCGGGGAACACTGAAGCTTTCTTT. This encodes CASSLVAGSGNTEAFF.

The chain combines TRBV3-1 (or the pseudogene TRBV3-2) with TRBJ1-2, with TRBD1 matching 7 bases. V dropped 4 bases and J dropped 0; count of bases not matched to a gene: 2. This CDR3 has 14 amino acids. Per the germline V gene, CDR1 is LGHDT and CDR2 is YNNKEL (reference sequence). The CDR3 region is CASSRQGANYGYTF. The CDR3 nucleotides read TGTGCCAGCAGCCGGCAGGGGGCTAACTATGGCTACACCTTC.

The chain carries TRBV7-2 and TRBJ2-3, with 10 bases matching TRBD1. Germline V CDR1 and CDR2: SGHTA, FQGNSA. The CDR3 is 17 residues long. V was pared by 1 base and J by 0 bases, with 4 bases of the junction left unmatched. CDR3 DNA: TGTGCCAGCAGCTTAGGGTGGGACAGGGGAAGCACAGATACGCAGTATTTT. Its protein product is CASSLGWDRGSTDTQYF.

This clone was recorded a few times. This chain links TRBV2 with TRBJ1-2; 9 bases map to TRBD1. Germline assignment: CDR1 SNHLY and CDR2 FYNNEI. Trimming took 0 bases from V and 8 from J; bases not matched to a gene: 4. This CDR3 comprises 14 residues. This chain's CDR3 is CASSEATGGYGYTF. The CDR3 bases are TGTGCCAGCAGTGAAGCGACAGGGGGGTACGGCTACACCTTC.

The CDR3 coding sequence is TGCGCCAGCGCCTCCTCAGGGGTCCCCCGCTATAGCAATCAGCCCCAGCATTTT. Translation gives CASASSGVPRYSNQPQHF. The chain employs TRBV5-1 and TRBJ1-5; possibly TRBD1 for D (6 bases). CDR3 length: 18 amino acids. Germline values: CDR1 SGHRS, CDR2 YFSETQ. The germline V and J ends were trimmed by 7 bases and 0 bases, with 23 bases remaining between them.

The DNA of the CDR3 is TGTGCCAGCAGCATTTCCAACACCTACGAGCAGTACTTC. Its translation is CASSISNTYEQYF. The V gene is TRBV5-4, the J gene TRBJ2-7; unclear D gene. Trimming stripped 4 bases from V and 2 bases from J, with 10 bases between. Germline CDR1 is SGHNT and CDR2 is YYREEE (reference sequence). The CDR3 has 13 amino acids.

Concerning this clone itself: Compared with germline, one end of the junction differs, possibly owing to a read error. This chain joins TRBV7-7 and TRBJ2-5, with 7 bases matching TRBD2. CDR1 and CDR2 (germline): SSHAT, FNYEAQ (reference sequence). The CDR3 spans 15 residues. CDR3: CASSLAGAPQETQYF. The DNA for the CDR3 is TGTGCTAGCAGCTTAGCGGGCGCTCCTCAAGAGACCCAGTACTTC.

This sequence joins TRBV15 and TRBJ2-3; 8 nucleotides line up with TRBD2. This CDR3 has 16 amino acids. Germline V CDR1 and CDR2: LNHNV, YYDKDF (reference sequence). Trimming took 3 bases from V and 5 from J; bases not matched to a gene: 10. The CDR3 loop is CATSSGTRTFLDTQYF. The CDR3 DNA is TGTGCCACCAGCAGTGGGACTAGAACTTTTTTAGATACGCAGTATTTT.